This T cell receptor beta chain appears in the sequencing data of a study of brain T cells in children with intractable seizures. Findings of the study overall: Pre-surgery blood may have been undersampled, hiding some clones.

Indicated time point: blood from clinic visit 5 months post-surgery; TSC patient then seizure free. Surgery cases with the highest brain T cell transcript signatures were chosen for sequencing. Before surgery, patients took at least one anti-epileptic drug. As to this clone: The target antigen is unknown.

The protocol was immunoSEQ multiplex PCR, while the TCRdb copy is restricted to in-frame clones and leaves out a portion. This sample has about 340,000 clones; 93% occur once, and the top ten carry 4.5% to 7%. The CDR3 is 17 residues long. Germline V gene sequence: CDR1 ENHRY, CDR2 SYGVKD. Trimming took 4 bases from V and 7 from J; bases not matched to a gene: 7. This TCR was recovered from a boy under two years old with tuberous sclerosis and intractable seizures. The rearrangement uses TRBV10-3 and TRBJ2-1; 16 bases map to TRBD2. The sample consisted of peripheral blood, taken roughly 5 months after surgery. CDR3 loop: CAISVGTSGRVGNEQFF. The CDR3 DNA sequence: TGTGCCATCAGTGTCGGGACTAGCGGGAGGGTGGGTAATGAGCAGTTCTTC.